A single T cell receptor (beta chain) is shown here with its context. The antigen is unknown. The assay was immunoSEQ multiplex PCR, and TCRdb's table has in-frame clones only and misses some. This table has around 89,000 clones, roughly 93% appearing once. The source of the sample is a study of OX40 agonist ivuxolimab in advanced cancers. Study information: Dose-escalation subjects each had hepatocellular carcinoma, melanoma, renal cell or head and neck cancer. The group had a mean age of about 64 years, ranged from roughly 20 to 79, and was 80% to 85% male. Study findings and constraints: By week 6 at 0.1 to 3.0 mg/kg, blood CD4+ and CD8+ T cells had expanded clonally. CD8+ T cells averaged more expanded clones than CD4+.

The sequencing here drew on CD4+ or CD8+ T cells sorted from blood, taken in a trial of the OX40 agonist ivuxolimab. The TCR sequence derives from an adult with an advanced solid tumor such as melanoma, head and neck, liver or kidney cancer.

In DNA, the CDR3 is TGTGCCAGCAGGCGAGGGGGTTACAATGAGCAGTTCTTC. Translated: CASRRGGYNEQFF. The rearrangement uses TRBV6-5 and TRBJ2-1, with D tentatively TRBD1 (6 bases). Per germline, CDR1 MNHEY and CDR2 SVGAGI. The CDR3 extends over 13 amino acids. Trimming took 6 bases from V and 4 from J, leaving 10 bases between them.